This T cell receptor (beta chain) was retrieved from a study of regulatory T cells in long-lasting Graves disease. The CDR3 loop spans 17 amino acids. Trimming removed 3 bases from V and 0 bases from J; junction bases left unmatched: 6. The V gene's germline CDR1 is MNHEY and CDR2 SMNVEV (reference sequence). Regarding time point: newly diagnosed GD, antithyroid drugs for less than 3 months. Scientists built the TCR library using RNA that was extracted from PBMCs. The guidelines of the American Thyroid Association were the basis for diagnosing Graves' disease. Combining iRepertoire HTBI primers with Arm-PCR of CDR3 regions, the authors built TCR beta libraries. TCRdb itself ran the multiplex PCR reads through MiXCR, one entry per CDR3 protein. Here the sample spans roughly 400,000 distinct CDR3 sequences, approximately 16% being singletons. The table lists this clonotype with many counts. These data were also reused for a study on T cells in Graves' hyperthyroidism and ophthalmopathy. That publication notes: Newly diagnosed hyperthyroidism patients aged 18 to 65 years had disease lasting under 2 months.

This specimen was peripheral blood mononuclear cells (PBMCs), taken at new diagnosis, from a patient treated with antithyroid drugs. The TCR was taken from a woman aged 40 to 49 with Graves disease. The chain carries TRBV27 and TRBJ2-1; 9 bases line up with TRBD2. The CDR3 reads CASSFSSGTSSYNEQFF. CDR3 coding DNA: TGTGCCAGCAGTTTTTCTAGCGGGACAAGCTCCTACAATGAGCAGTTCTTC.